A selection of T cell receptor beta chains follows, all from one sample in a study of T cells in Graves' hyperthyroidism and ophthalmopathy. TCRdb called the multiplex PCR reads again in MiXCR, with one record for every CDR3 protein. The table records 300,000 to 500,000 distinct CDR3 sequences, more than 12% of them present only once. Sample: blood. The receptors originated from a man aged 50 or older with Graves' ophthalmopathy. Both conserved end residues are part of each CDR3. The order of the fields is clone size, J gene, D gene, CDR3 length, V gene, CDR3 DNA, CDR3 protein. The D gene is left open where the match is weak. Clone size is given for some rows only: seen once, a few or many times, or a class if the clone is expanded.

few,TRBJ2-1,TRBD2,14,TRBV20-1,TGCAGTGCTAGCCGTGGACTAGCAGTAAATGAGCAGTTCTTC,CSASRGLAVNEQFF
many,TRBJ2-7,.,13,TRBV20-1,TGCAGTGCTAGAGTTACCGGAACCTACGAGCAGTACTTC,CSARVTGTYEQYF
.,TRBJ2-7,TRBD2,16,TRBV7-8,TGTGCCAGCAGCCCCGGGACTAGCGGGAGGGTTTACGAGCAGTACTTC,CASSPGTSGRVYEQYF
.,TRBJ2-3,.,14,TRBV10-3,TGTGCCATCAGGCAAGCGGGTAGGGGAGATACGCAGTATTTT,CAIRQAGRGDTQYF
.,TRBJ2-2,.,15,TRBV9,TGTGCCAGCAGCGTCGGTGGATCTAACACCGGGGAGCTGTTTTTT,CASSVGGSNTGELFF
.,TRBJ2-2,.,12,TRBV9,TGTGCCAGCAGCGTAATACCCGGGGAGCTGTTTTTT,CASSVIPGELFF
.,TRBJ2-1,TRBD2,16,TRBV7-9,TGTGCCAGCAGCACCCGGACTAGCGGGGAGTACAGTGAGCAGTTCTTC,CASSTRTSGEYSEQFF
many,TRBJ1-1,.,13,TRBV12-3/TRBV12-4,TGTGCCAGCAGTTTGGGGCCCAGGACTGAAGCTTTCTTT,CASSLGPRTEAFF
many,TRBJ2-5,.,16,TRBV11-2,TGTGCCAGCAGCTTAGATCTGTCTAGCGACCAAGAGACCCAGTACTTC,CASSLDLSSDQETQYF
.,TRBJ1-6,TRBD1,15,TRBV27,TGTGCCAGCAGTCAGTCGCCAGGGGGTAATTCACCCCTCCACTTT,CASSQSPGGNSPLHF
.,TRBJ2-2,.,14,TRBV6-1,TGTGCCAGCAGTGAGCTGACGAACACCGGGGAGCTGTTTTTT,CASSELTNTGELFF
many,TRBJ2-7,TRBD1,15,TRBV4-1,TGCGCCAGCAGCCGTCCGACAGGGGGCTTCCACGAGCAGTACTTC,CASSRPTGGFHEQYF
many,TRBJ2-1,.,16,TRBV28,TGTGCCAGCAGCCATCTGGGCAGGGAATCCTACAATGAGCAGTTCTTC,CASSHLGRESYNEQFF
many,TRBJ2-1,TRBD2,15,TRBV24-1,TGTGCCACCCAACCGGGACTAGCGGGCCACAATGAGCAGTTCTTC,CATQPGLAGHNEQFF
.,TRBJ2-1,.,13,TRBV5-1,TGCGCCAGCAGCCTTAGGACTGACAATGAGCAGTTCTTC,CASSLRTDNEQFF
many,TRBJ1-2,TRBD1,16,TRBV28,TGTGCCAACAGCTTATCCGGGACAGGGACTACCAATGGCTACACCTTC,CANSLSGTGTTNGYTF
many,TRBJ2-7,TRBD1,15,TRBV20-1,TGCAGTGCTGGAGGGGGACAGGCCAGCTCCTACGAGCAGTACTTC,CSAGGGQASSYEQYF
many,TRBJ2-1,TRBD1,14,TRBV18,TGTGCCAGCTCACTCCGGGACAGGTCCCCCGAGCAGTTCTTC,CASSLRDRSPEQFF
.,TRBJ1-5,.,17,TRBV28,TGTGCCAGCAGTTTATTATCCAGGAAGACAAAAAATCAGCCCCAGCATTTT,CASSLLSRKTKNQPQHF
many,TRBJ1-5,.,16,TRBV3-1,TGTGCCAGCAGCCAGACTGGGGGGTATAGCAATCAGCCCCAGCATTTT,CASSQTGGYSNQPQHF
many,TRBJ1-1,.,13,TRBV30,TGTGCCTGGAGTTCAGAGGGGAATACTGAAGCTTTCTTT,CAWSSEGNTEAFF
many,TRBJ2-3,TRBD1,15,TRBV5-1,TGCGCCAGCAGCTTACAGGGGAGTCTGTCAGATACGCAGTATTTT,CASSLQGSLSDTQYF
many,TRBJ1-3,.,14,TRBV29-1,TGCAGCTTCGCTGGTCCAGCAACTGGAAACACCATATATTTT,CSFAGPATGNTIYF
.,TRBJ1-5,.,13,TRBV7-2,TGTGCCAGCAGCTTAGCGAGGAATCAGCCCCAGCATTTT,CASSLARNQPQHF
.,TRBJ2-7,.,15,TRBV19,TGTGCCAGTAGTAGCTCTAGCGAGGATGCCTACGAGCAGTACTTC,CASSSSSEDAYEQYF
.,TRBJ1-2,.,12,TRBV19,TGTGCCAGTAGTATAGATTGGAATGGCTACACCTTC,CASSIDWNGYTF
many,TRBJ1-4,.,13,TRBV28,TGTGCCAGCAGTATTCGGACGAATGAAAAACTGTTTTTT,CASSIRTNEKLFF
.,TRBJ2-1,TRBD1,17,TRBV15,TGTGCCACCAGCAGAGGACCAGGACAGGGCGGAGACAATGAGCAGTTCTTC,CATSRGPGQGGDNEQFF
.,TRBJ2-7,.,13,TRBV6-2/TRBV6-3,TGTGCCAGCAGTTACTCCGCAGGCTACGAGCAGTACTTC,CASSYSAGYEQYF
many,TRBJ2-6,.,17,TRBV2,TGTGCCAGCAGTGGGAGGGGACAGCGCTCTGGGGCCAACGTCCTGACTTTC,CASSGRGQRSGANVLTF
.,TRBJ2-4,.,14,TRBV20-1,TGCAGTGCTAGTTCAGACTTAGCCAAAAACATTCAGTACTTC,CSASSDLAKNIQYF
.,TRBJ1-6,.,16,TRBV19,TGTGCCAGTAGCACCGACACTTTCGGATATAATTCACCCCTCCACTTT,CASSTDTFGYNSPLHF
few,TRBJ2-3,TRBD1,17,TRBV7-2,TGTGCCAGCAGCTTAGGCTCCGGACAGGGCGGCACAGATACGCAGTATTTT,CASSLGSGQGGTDTQYF